This T cell receptor beta chain was retrieved from a study of blood T cell repertoires in COVID-19. Using immunoSEQ multiplex PCR, the repertoire was profiled, and TCRdb retains in-frame clones only, with some absent. Of about 120,000 clones detected, about 89% appear once; the ten largest clones hold about 19%. V was cut by 5 bases and J by 3 bases, with 11 bases left in between. This CDR3 has 14 residues. Germline V gene lookup returns CDR1 SGDLS and CDR2 YYNGEE. The gene calls are TRBV9 and TRBJ1-4; D may be TRBD1 (5 bases). Sequencing used peripheral blood. The sequence came from a human donor with acute or convalescent COVID-19. The donor label of this sample is uncertain. The chain's CDR3 is CASSAQGANEKLFF. The CDR3 bases are TGTGCCAGCAGTGCGCAAGGGGCTAATGAAAAACTGTTTTTT.